This T cell receptor beta chain was recorded in a study of T cells in Graves' hyperthyroidism and ophthalmopathy. Study results and caveats: From stable hyperthyroidism, ophthalmopathy was separated by a 13 V-J model.

Ten or more counts support this clonotype. Its cognate antigen is unknown. Germline CDR1 and CDR2: MDHEN and SYDVKM. Trimming cost V 5 bases and J 8 bases, with 9 bases left between them. The CDR3 is made up of 11 amino acids. TCR beta CDR3 sequences were amplified from RNA transcripts. In the first-round RT-PCR of the TCR CDR3, the HTBI primer set was used. Using its own MiXCR run on the multiplex PCR reads, TCRdb lists one record per CDR3 protein. Of around 600,000 distinct CDR3 sequences in the sample, 12% to 15% are singletons; the top ten hold roughly 6.9%. Sequenced sample: blood. The chain combines TRBV28 with TRBJ1-2; no definite D call. This receptor was identified in a woman between 18 and 30 years old with Graves' ophthalmopathy. CDR3 in amino acids: CASSRDSGYTF. The CDR3 bases are TGTGCCAGCAGTCGCGACTCGGGCTACACCTTC.